The source of this T cell receptor beta chain is a study of blood T cells in healthy people across ages. CDR1 is MNHEY, CDR2 SMNVEV, per germline (reference sequence). Trimming took 5 bases from V and 2 from J, leaving 13 bases between them. This CDR3 has 14 amino acids. Sample-barcoded 5' priming and a J-beta primer mix drove a second PCR of about 6 to 12 cycles. TCRdb itself ran the 5' RACE reads through MiXCR, one entry per CDR3 protein. The table includes around 800,000 distinct CDR3 sequences, more than 40% detected once. The V and J genes are TRBV27 and TRBJ2-7, with a weak D call TRBD1 (6 bases). The receptor was isolated from a man aged 55-75 years in good health. The sequenced material came from blood. CDR3 region: CASSLGQSPYEQYF. CDR3 DNA sequence: TGTGCCAGCAGTCTCGGACAGAGTCCCTACGAGCAGTACTTC.